Each of the 23 T cell receptor beta chains below was sequenced from the same sample in a study of T cell responses to AZD1222 COVID-19 vaccine. Assay used: immunoSEQ multiplex PCR; TCRdb lists only in-frame clones, some missing. The repertoire includes about 120,000 clones, around nine tenths of them detected once, and approximately 9.6% sits in the top ten. The sample was peripheral blood, taken on day 0 of AZD1222 vaccination. These receptors were collected from an adult in good health.

The chain couples TRBV5-4 to TRBJ1-4; 7 bases are shared with TRBD1. After removal of 0 bases from V and 8 bases from J, the junction contained 10 bases not matched to a gene. This CDR3 comprises 16 residues. Germline V gene sequence: CDR1 SGHNT, CDR2 YYREEE (reference sequence). CDR3 DNA sequence: TGTGCCAGCAGCTTGGCCGGGACAGCCGGTTACGAAAAACTGTTTTTT. This encodes CASSLAGTAGYEKLFF.

This clone was seen just once. The chain is built from TRBV4-1 and TRBJ1-1; no firm D call. There are 13 residues in the CDR3. Between the trimmed V and J ends, which lost 4 bases and 4 bases, there was a span of 10 bases. Germline V gene data show CDR1 as MGHRA and CDR2 as YSYEKL. CDR3 nucleotide sequence: TGCGCCAGCAGCCCCACCGGTCGCACTGAAGCTTTCTTT. The encoded protein is CASSPTGRTEAFF.

The rearrangement links TRBV7-2 to TRBJ2-7, with 7 bases identical to TRBD2. The V segment lost 2 bases and the J segment 7 bases; nucleotides outside the gene matches: 11. The CDR3 contains 15 residues. The germline CDR1 and CDR2 sequences are SGHTA and FQGNSA. In DNA form, the CDR3 reads TGTGCCAGCAGCTTACGCCGCCTAGCGGCCGGAGAGCAGTACTTC. It is translated as CASSLRRLAAGEQYF.

The chain links TRBV29-1 to TRBJ2-1; TRBD2 agrees at 8 bases. The CDR3 sequence is 13 residues long. Germline-derived CDR1 and CDR2 are SQVTM and ANQGSEA. J was trimmed by 6 bases and V by 3 bases; bases with no gene match: 4. As DNA, the CDR3 is TGCAGCGTTGAGAAACTAGCGGCCAATGAGCAGTTCTTC. Translated, it gives CSVEKLAANEQFF.

The rearrangement uses TRBV4-2 and TRBJ2-1, with 8 bases fitting TRBD2. This CDR3 is 17 amino acids long. V lost 1 base to trimming and J lost 3 bases; unmatched junction nucleotides: 8. Germline V CDR1 and CDR2: LGHNA, YNFKEQ. CDR3 sequence (DNA): TGTGCCAGCAGCCAAGCAGCGGCGGGGGGTCTCTACAATGAGCAGTTCTTC. Encoded protein: CASSQAAAGGLYNEQFF.

Only a few counts were recorded for this clone. This chain connects TRBV4-1 to TRBJ2-5; tentative D call: TRBD1 (5 bases). Germline-derived CDR1 and CDR2 are MGHRA and YSYEKL. CDR3 length: 14 residues. The V gene lost 2 bases and the J gene lost 1 base, with 8 bases spanning the gap. In nucleotides, the CDR3 is TGCGCCAGCAGCCAAACAGGCCCCCAAGAGACCCAGTACTTC. Translated, it gives CASSQTGPQETQYF.

Here the CDR3 DNA reads TGTGCCAGCAGCTTGGACGGTAGGAGCTACGAGCAGTACTTC. It encodes CASSLDGRSYEQYF. The genes are TRBV5-4 and TRBJ2-7; D unresolved. This CDR3 comprises 14 residues. CDR1 and CDR2 (germline): SGHNT, YYREEE (reference sequence). V was pared by 0 bases and J by 3 bases, with 10 bases between.

This chain links TRBV7-2 with TRBJ1-5, with 9 nucleotides matching TRBD1. With V trimmed by 4 bases and J by 4 bases, 2 bases remained unmatched. This CDR3 comprises 14 residues. Germline CDR1 SGHTA, CDR2 FQGNSA. The CDR3, as DNA: TGTGCCAGCAGCTCAGGACAGGGGAATCAGCCCCAGCATTTT. Its translation is CASSSGQGNQPQHF.

CDR3 residues: CASSSRGGDTQYF. The CDR3 DNA sequence: TGTGCCAGCAGTTCCAGAGGGGGGGATACGCAGTATTTT. The J gene is TRBJ2-3, the V gene TRBV6-2 or TRBV6-3; D may correspond to TRBD1 or TRBD2 (6 bases each). CDR3 size: 13 residues. The germline V and J ends were trimmed by 4 bases and 6 bases, with 11 bases remaining between them. CDR1 and CDR2 from the germline V gene are MNHEY and SVGEGT.

J is TRBJ2-4 and V is TRBV5-6, with unresolved D. Germline loops: CDR1 SGHDT, CDR2 YYEEEE. CDR3 length: 14 amino acids. Between the trimmed V and J ends, which lost 0 bases and 0 bases, there was a span of 4 bases. The CDR3 protein is CASSLDGAKNIQYF. CDR3 DNA sequence: TGTGCCAGCAGCTTGGACGGAGCCAAAAACATTCAGTACTTC.

The J gene is TRBJ2-3, the V gene TRBV4-2; 8 positions match TRBD2. V lost 3 bases, J lost 3 bases, and 11 bases stayed unmatched. CDR1 is LGHNA, CDR2 YNFKEQ, per germline. The CDR3 has 17 residues. The CDR3 here is CASSHNTGGGTTDTQYF. DNA of the CDR3: TGTGCCAGCAGCCACAATACGGGGGGGGGCACGACAGATACGCAGTATTTT.

This clone was found a few times. V is TRBV28 and J is TRBJ1-2; D is unclear. The V end lost 5 bases, the J end lost 4 bases, and 11 bases lay between the germline ends. The V gene's germline CDR1 is MDHEN and CDR2 SYDVKM. The CDR3 contains 13 residues. The CDR3 bases are TGTGCCAGCAGTGCCGCAGAAGCCTATGGCTACACCTTC. Its protein product is CASSAAEAYGYTF.

This clone was detected once. The rearrangement uses TRBV7-2 and TRBJ2-5; D gene unclear. The CDR3 has 11 amino acids. Trimming left V 3 bases short and J 11 bases short, with 10 bases between. Germline CDR1 and CDR2: SGHTA and FQGNSA. Here the CDR3 reads CASSFRSEQYF. As DNA, the CDR3 is TGTGCCAGCAGCTTCAGGTCCGAACAGTACTTC.

This clone was counted once. Other DNA variants within this sample encode the same CDR3. V and J are TRBV12-3 or TRBV12-4 and TRBJ1-2; the D gene is possibly TRBD1 (5 bases). CDR3 length equals 13 residues. V lost 5 bases to trimming and J lost 4 bases, with 11 bases between them. As DNA, the CDR3 is TGTGCCAGCAGTCCCACAGGAAGCTATGGCTACACCTTC. This translates into CASSPTGSYGYTF.

A note on this clone: Its ends do not fully match the called genes, so a read error is possible. This rearrangement joins TRBV3-1 (or the pseudogene TRBV3-2) to TRBJ2-5; 9 bases are shared with TRBD2. The CDR3 covers 14 residues. CDR1 is LGHDT, CDR2 YNNKEL, per germline (reference sequence). In nucleotides, the CDR3 is TGTGCCAGCAGTAATAGCGGGAGTCAAGAGACCCGGTACTTC. Its protein is CASSNSGSQETRYF.

The V gene is TRBV9, the J gene TRBJ2-3; TRBD1 is a possible D gene (5 bases). V lost 0 bases, J lost 6 bases, and 8 bases lay in between. CDR3 length: 13 amino acids. The V gene's germline CDR1 is SGDLS and CDR2 YYNGEE. CDR3 protein: CASSVDRWDTQYF. The DNA for the CDR3 is TGTGCCAGCAGCGTAGACAGGTGGGATACGCAGTATTTT.

The gene calls are TRBV5-8 and TRBJ2-3; the match to TRBD2 covers 7 bases. Germline loops: CDR1 SGHTS, CDR2 YDEGEE. J was trimmed by 4 bases and V by 0 bases; bases with no gene match: 5. The length of the CDR3 is 15 residues. In nucleotides, the CDR3 is TGTGCCAGCAGCTTGGTCCGGGGGAGGGCAGATACGCAGTATTTT. Residues: CASSLVRGRADTQYF.

This rearrangement joins TRBV2 to TRBJ1-1; no reliable D call. V lost 4 bases, J lost 6 bases, and 12 bases lay in between. Germline CDR1 reads SNHLY; CDR2 reads FYNNEI. The CDR3 is made up of 13 amino acids. This CDR3 reads CASSAQVLSEAFF. The CDR3 nucleotides read TGTGCCAGCAGTGCCCAGGTACTGTCTGAAGCTTTCTTT.

The chain recombines TRBV29-1 with TRBJ1-3; D is ambiguous. Looked up from germline, CDR1 is SQVTM and CDR2 is ANQGSEA. This CDR3 spans 12 amino acids. V was trimmed by 1 base and J by 6 bases, leaving 7 bases between them. CDR3 region: CSVEGGSNTIYF. Here the CDR3 DNA reads TGCAGCGTTGAAGGGGGTTCAAACACCATATATTTT. Full variable domain (missing parts from reference TRBV29-1 and TRBJ1-3): SAVISQKPSRDICQRGTSLTIQCQVDSQVTMMFWYRQQPGQSLTLIATANQGSEATYESGFVIDKFPISRPNLTFSTLTVSNMSPEDSSIYLCSVEGGSNTIYFGEGSWLTVV.

This clone occurred once. V gene TRBV7-3 combines with J gene TRBJ1-2; 10 bases fit TRBD1. CDR1 SGHTA and CDR2 FQGTGA come from the germline V gene. The CDR3 contains 15 residues. With V trimmed by 5 bases and J by 4 bases, 7 bases remained unmatched. DNA of the CDR3: TGTGCCAGCAGCCTCGACAGGGGGCCCGTCTATGGCTACACCTTC. This encodes CASSLDRGPVYGYTF.

The CDR3 is CASSSPDRSSYEQYF. The CDR3 DNA follows: TGCGCCAGCAGCTCCCCAGACAGGAGCTCCTACGAGCAGTACTTC. The chain has TRBV5-1 and TRBJ2-7; D might be TRBD1 (6 bases). The V end lost 3 bases, the J end lost 0 bases, and 13 bases lay between the germline ends. The CDR3 runs to 15 residues. Germline V gene data show CDR1 as SGHRS and CDR2 as YFSETQ.

V usage is TRBV19 and J usage is TRBJ2-1; TRBD1 agrees at 9 bases. CDR3 size: 19 residues. Germline CDR1 reads LNHDA; CDR2 reads SQIVND (reference sequence). After removal of 5 bases from V and 6 bases from J, the junction contained 20 bases not matched to a gene. CDR3 coding DNA: TGTGCCAGTAGTGCTCGCTTATCCGGGACAGGGACGCTTCTCAATGAGCAGTTCTTC. Its translation: CASSARLSGTGTLLNEQFF.

The J gene is TRBJ2-1, the V gene TRBV7-9; 7 bases fit TRBD1. This CDR3 is 16 amino acids long. From germline, CDR1 is SEHNR and CDR2 FQNEAQ (reference sequence). V was clipped by 2 bases and J by 1 base; unmatched bases: 5. The CDR3 nucleotides are TGTGCCAGCAGCTTAAACAGGGGTAGGTCCTACAATGAGCAGTTCTTC. This codes for CASSLNRGRSYNEQFF.